This T cell receptor (beta chain) was captured in a study of control samples from healthy donors and cancer patients. This clone was picked up a small number of times. The germline CDR1 and CDR2 sequences are MNHEY and SVGAGI. The CDR3 is 15 amino acids. V was cut by 6 bases and J by 1 base, with 13 bases left in between. Here immunoSEQ multiplex PCR was the method, and the copy in TCRdb shows in-frame clones only, minus some. This table has 90,000 to 100,000 clones, around 85% appearing once. This receptor was obtained from a man aged 65 to 85 with lung cancer. The genes are TRBV6-5 and TRBJ1-5; D is unresolved. Material: PBMCs. CDR3 loop: CASSPEATSNQPQHF. The CDR3 nucleotides read TGTGCCAGCAGCCCCGAGGCAACGAGCAATCAGCCCCAGCATTTT.